Below, 5 T cell receptor beta chains from the same sample are listed, as sequenced in a study of blood T cell repertoires in COVID-19. Sequencing was performed with immunoSEQ multiplex PCR; in TCRdb, only in-frame clones are kept and a portion is missing. The sample shows some 200,000 clones, 87% of them seen only once. The sequenced material came from PBMCs or T cells enriched from blood (not recorded which). The receptors were gathered from a woman in her twenties or thirties who had recovered from COVID-19.

The rearrangement joins TRBV4-3 to TRBJ1-1, with D hard to call. CDR1 and CDR2 from the germline V gene are LGHNA and YSLEER. Trimming stripped 1 base from V and 3 bases from J, with 6 bases between. This CDR3 contains 13 residues. The CDR3 reads CASSQVTDTEAFF. CDR3 in DNA: TGCGCCAGCAGCCAAGTCACAGACACTGAAGCTTTCTTT.

The CDR3 bases are TGTGCCAGCAGTCCCGCGGTGGCTCAGCCCCAGCATTTT. Translated: CASSPAVAQPQHF. This rearrangement joins TRBV27 to TRBJ1-5, with D uncertain. V was clipped by 5 bases and J by 6 bases, with 11 bases between them. Germline-derived CDR1 and CDR2 are MNHEY and SMNVEV (reference sequence). The CDR3 spans 13 residues.

This chain connects TRBV12-3 or TRBV12-4 to TRBJ1-1; a weak D match, TRBD1 (5 bases). V lost 6 bases and J lost 4, with 12 bases in between. The CDR3 contains 13 residues. CDR3 region: CASRVWGGTEAFF. As DNA, the CDR3 is TGTGCCAGCAGGGTTTGGGGGGGCACTGAAGCTTTCTTT.

The chain recombines TRBV6-5 with TRBJ1-2; D ambiguous. Germline CDR1 reads MNHEY; CDR2 reads SVGAGI. The ends were cut back, 0 bases at V and 2 bases at J, with 7 bases in the middle. The CDR3 spans 14 residues. CDR3 in amino acids: CASSYSSPNYGYTF. CDR3 bases: TGTGCCAGCAGTTACTCGAGCCCCAACTATGGCTACACCTTC.

This chain links TRBV12-5 with TRBJ2-7; maybe TRBD1 (5 bases). CDR1 and CDR2 from the germline V gene are LGHNT and FRNRAP. This CDR3 has 13 amino acids. Trimming left V 6 bases short and J 6 bases short, with 15 bases between. Written as DNA, the CDR3 is TGTGCTAGTGGGTCCCAACCAGGGCCCGAGCAGTACTTC. Protein: CASGSQPGPEQYF.